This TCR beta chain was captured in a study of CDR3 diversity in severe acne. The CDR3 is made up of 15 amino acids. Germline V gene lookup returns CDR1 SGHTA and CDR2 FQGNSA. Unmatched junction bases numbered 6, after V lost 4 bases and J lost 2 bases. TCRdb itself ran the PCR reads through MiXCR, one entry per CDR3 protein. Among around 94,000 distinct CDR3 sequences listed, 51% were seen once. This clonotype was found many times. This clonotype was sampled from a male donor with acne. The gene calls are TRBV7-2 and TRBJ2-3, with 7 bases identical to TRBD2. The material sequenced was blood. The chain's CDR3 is CASSWEGAYTDTQYF. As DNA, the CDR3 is TGTGCCAGCAGCTGGGAGGGAGCGTACACAGATACGCAGTATTTT. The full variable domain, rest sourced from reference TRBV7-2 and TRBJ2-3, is GAGVSQSPSNKVTEKGKDVELRCDPISGHTALYWYRQSLGQGLEFLIYFQGNSAPDKSGLPSDRFSAERTGGSVSTLTIQRTQQEDSAVYLCASSWEGAYTDTQYFGPGTRLTVL.